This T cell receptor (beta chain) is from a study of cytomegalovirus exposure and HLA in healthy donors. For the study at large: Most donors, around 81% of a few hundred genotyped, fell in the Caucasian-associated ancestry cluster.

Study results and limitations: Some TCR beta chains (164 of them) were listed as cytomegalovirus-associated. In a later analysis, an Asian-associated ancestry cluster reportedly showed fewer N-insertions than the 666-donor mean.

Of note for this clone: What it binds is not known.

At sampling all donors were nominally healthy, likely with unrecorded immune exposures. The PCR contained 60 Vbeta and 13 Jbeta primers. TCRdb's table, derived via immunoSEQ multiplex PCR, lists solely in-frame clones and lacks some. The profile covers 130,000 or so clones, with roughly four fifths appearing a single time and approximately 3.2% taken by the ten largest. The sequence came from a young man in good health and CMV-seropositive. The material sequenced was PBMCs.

Here the CDR3 DNA reads TGCGCCAGCAGCCAACCCCGTAGAGGGGACAAAACGGGCTACACCTTC. It yields the protein CASSQPRRGDKTGYTF. The chain carries TRBV4-1 and TRBJ1-2; tentatively, D is TRBD1 (6 bases). This CDR3 spans 16 amino acids. With 2 bases removed from V and 8 bases from J, the gap between germline ends came to 21 bases. Germline values: CDR1 MGHRA, CDR2 YSYEKL.